These T cell receptor beta chains were read from a single sample in a study of T cells expressing NK-cell markers. TCRdb reprocessed the 5' RACE reads, keeping one entry per CDR3 protein, no DNA. The sample totals approximately 460,000 distinct CDR3 sequences. Sequencing input: blood T cells: a sorted CD56 or NKG2C T cell subset, CD4+ or CD8+ T cells, or bulk PBMC T cells (not recorded which). These receptors all come from a woman aged 18 to 75 in good health. Each CDR3 is given with its conserved first and last residue.

V gene	J gene	CDR3 protein
TRBV14	TRBJ2-7	CASSPTPGQGSYEQYF
TRBV18	TRBJ2-3	CASSLRRAGYTDTQYF
TRBV28	TRBJ1-5	CASSLGAGALQGPQHF
TRBV9	TRBJ2-1	CASSPFGSNNEQFF
TRBV10-3	TRBJ2-2	CAISSNPDREYTGELFF
TRBV10-3	TRBJ1-2	CAIRQTYGYTF
TRBV7-2	TRBJ2-3	CASSSGGLAVEDTQYF
TRBV15	TRBJ1-5	CATGQSRSQPQHF
TRBV6-1	TRBJ1-4	CASRWDSNEKLFF
TRBV12-3/TRBV12-4	TRBJ1-3	CASSLGLNTIYF
TRBV4-3	TRBJ1-1	CASSQDAGQGLTEAFF
TRBV20-1	TRBJ2-7	CSARVPGANEQYF
TRBV6-5	TRBJ2-3	CSSGGLSDTQYF
TRBV5-6	TRBJ2-5	CASSFTDIQETQYF
TRBV16	TRBJ1-1	CASNPLDLAMNTEAFF
TRBV12-5	TRBJ1-2	CASGLTGNYGYTF
TRBV27	TRBJ2-7	CASTDLTGRINEQYF
TRBV11-2	TRBJ1-4	CASSFVRDEKLFF
TRBV9	TRBJ2-1	CASSVDPRLASNEQFF
TRBV7-8	TRBJ2-7	CASSSPTSGSPVHEQYF
TRBV5-1	TRBJ2-7	CASSLDRAGEQYF
TRBV12-3/TRBV12-4	TRBJ1-5	CASSLFSLLSGNSNQPQHF
TRBV12-3/TRBV12-4	TRBJ2-3	CASSLYGDTQYF